A single sample gave rise to the 21 T cell receptor beta chains below, sequenced in a study of T cells of healthy individuals (dated by TCRdb to 2016 to 2018). To prepare the library, 5' RACE was applied. The run used an Illumina MiSeq. TCRdb handled the public reads itself, with Q25 trimming in fastp and clone calling in MiXCR, and kept productive beta chains. Every entry covers one CDR3 protein and lists the most common genes and DNA from its rows. This sample lists 53,000 or so distinct CDR3 sequences; roughly 14% were detected once. The ten largest clones capture around 16% of the sample. These receptors came from a human donor in good health.

Remarks on this clonotype: A much more abundant neighbour one base away suggests this may be a read error. The chain has TRBV24-1 and TRBJ2-1, with D perhaps matching TRBD2 (5 bases). Germline CDR1 is KGHDR and CDR2 is SFDVKD. The CDR3 loop spans 15 amino acids. CDR3 nucleotides: TGTGCCACATCCTCCCGGACTGGCTCCCACAATGAGCAGTTCTTC. Protein product: CATSSRTGSHNEQFF.

This clonotype appeared many times. This chain uses TRBV4-3 with TRBJ1-6; no reliable D call. This CDR3 has 14 residues. CDR1 is LGHNA, CDR2 YSLEER, per germline. V lost 0 bases and J 8 bases, leaving 8 bases between the germline ends. The DNA of the CDR3 is TGCGCCAGCAGCCAAGATACTAGGGATTCACCCCTCCACTTT. It is translated as CASSQDTRDSPLHF.

The chain uses TRBV5-1 and TRBJ2-7; TRBD1 is a possible D gene (6 bases). The CDR3 contains 13 residues. Germline V lookup: CDR1 SGHRS, CDR2 YFSETQ. Between the trimmed V and J ends, which lost 0 bases and 7 bases, there was a span of 11 bases. CDR3 sequence (DNA): TGCGCCAGCAGCTTGGACAGGGTGGGAGAGCAGTACTTC. Translating gives CASSLDRVGEQYF.

The table lists this clonotype with many counts. The genes are TRBV5-6 and TRBJ2-7, with a weak D call TRBD1 (5 bases). The V end was cut by 2 bases, the J end by 7 bases, with 13 bases between. In germline, CDR1 is SGHDT, CDR2 YYEEEE. The CDR3 is 13 amino acids. Written as DNA, the CDR3 is TGTGCCAGCAGCTTATTAGGGGTGCAAGAGCAGTACTTC. This translates into CASSLLGVQEQYF.

This clonotype was detected ten times or more. The CDR3 sequence: CSVEDMWASGGASNEQFF. CDR3 DNA: TGCAGCGTTGAAGATATGTGGGCGAGCGGGGGGGCCTCAAATGAGCAGTTCTTC. The V gene is TRBV29-1, the J gene TRBJ2-1, with 10 bases fitting TRBD2. Germline values: CDR1 SQVTM, CDR2 ANQGSEA. Trimming removed 0 bases from V and 7 bases from J; junction bases left unmatched: 15. CDR3 size: 18 residues.

This clonotype was found a few times. The J gene is TRBJ2-5, the V gene TRBV11-2; 11 bases are shared with TRBD2. Germline CDR1 reads SGHAT; CDR2 reads FQNNGV. Trimming took 2 bases from V and 5 from J; bases not matched to a gene: 7. The CDR3 covers 16 residues. The CDR3 protein is CASSLIAGGLPETQYF. CDR3 DNA sequence: TGTGCCAGCAGCTTAATAGCGGGAGGGCTCCCTGAGACCCAGTACTTC.

V and J are TRBV7-9 and TRBJ1-2; D gene uncertain. The V end was cut by 2 bases, the J end by 5 bases, with 15 bases between. The CDR3 covers 15 residues. Germline lookup yields CDR1 SEHNR and CDR2 FQNEAQ (reference sequence). The CDR3 sequence: CASSLLGRTLYGYTF. In DNA, the CDR3 is TGTGCCAGCAGCTTATTGGGCAGAACCCTGTATGGCTACACCTTC. The variable domain in full, with the rest retrieved from reference TRBV7-9 and TRBJ1-2, is DTGVSQNPRHKITKRGQNVTFRCDPISEHNRLYWYRQTLGQGPEFLTYFQNEAQLEKSRLLSDRFSAERPKGSFSTLEIQRTEQGDSAMYLCASSLLGRTLYGYTFGSGTRLTVV.

This rearrangement joins TRBV7-2 to TRBJ2-1, with unresolved D. The CDR3 covers 17 residues. V lost 3 bases and J lost 7, with 22 bases in between. From germline, CDR1 is SGHTA and CDR2 FQGNSA. This CDR3 reads CASSLISRSFQSNEQFF. For the CDR3, the DNA is TGTGCCAGCAGCTTGATAAGCAGGTCTTTTCAGTCGAATGAGCAGTTCTTC.

The rearrangement links TRBV20-1 to TRBJ2-7; the D is unclear. Trimming took off 6 bases at V and 4 bases at J, with 10 bases between the two ends. Germline CDR1 is DFQATT and CDR2 is SNEGSKA (reference sequence). The CDR3 runs to 11 residues. CDR3 residues: CSAPRGYEQYF. The CDR3 DNA is TGCAGTGCCCCGCGTGGATACGAGCAGTACTTC.

The chain recombines TRBV25-1 with TRBJ2-1; D possibly corresponds to TRBD2 (5 bases). Germline V gene data show CDR1 as MGHDK and CDR2 as SYGVNS. V was pared by 3 bases and J by 0 bases, with 9 bases between. The length of the CDR3 is 15 residues. For the CDR3, the DNA is TGTGCCAGCAGTGACCAGCGGAGCTCCTACAATGAGCAGTTCTTC. Translating it yields CASSDQRSSYNEQFF.

The chain uses TRBV7-2 and TRBJ2-1, with 7 bases that match TRBD2. The CDR3 is 15 amino acids. Unmatched junction bases numbered 1, after V lost 1 base and J lost 1 base. In germline, CDR1 is SGHTA, CDR2 FQGNSA. The CDR3 DNA is TGTGCCAGCAGCTTAGGCGGGGGTTCCTACAATGAGCAGTTCTTC. Amino acids: CASSLGGGSYNEQFF. Drawing the rest from reference TRBV7-2 and TRBJ2-1, the complete variable domain is GAGVSQSPSNKVTEKGKDVELRCDPISGHTALYWYRQSLGQGLEFLIYFQGNSAPDKSGLPSDRFSAERTGGSVSTLTIQRTQQEDSAVYLCASSLGGGSYNEQFFGPGTRLTVL.

V gene TRBV20-1 combines with J gene TRBJ1-5, with 11 positions matching TRBD1. CDR1 and CDR2 (germline): DFQATT, SNEGSKA (reference sequence). Trimming took 6 bases from V and 6 from J; bases not matched to a gene: 7. The CDR3 runs to 14 residues. The chain's CDR3 is CSATGQGGIQPQHF. The CDR3 region has the DNA TGCAGTGCCACGGGACAGGGGGGTATTCAGCCCCAGCATTTT.

This clonotype was detected a few times. This sequence joins TRBV7-2 and TRBJ1-3; TRBD1 agrees at 10 bases. The germline V gene encodes CDR1 SGHTA and CDR2 FQGNSA. V dropped 5 bases and J dropped 6; count of bases not matched to a gene: 7. The length of the CDR3 is 15 residues. This CDR3 is CASSPTGTGENTIYF. The CDR3 region has the DNA TGTGCCAGCAGCCCGACCGGGACAGGGGAAAACACCATATATTTT.

The chain couples TRBV11-3 to TRBJ2-3; a weak D match, TRBD2 (6 bases). Looked up from germline, CDR1 is SGHNT and CDR2 is YENEEA. The CDR3 loop spans 16 amino acids. V was cut by 5 bases and J by 0 bases, with 15 bases left in between. CDR3 loop: CASSPRTGASTDTQYF. As DNA, the CDR3 is TGTGCCAGCAGCCCCCGGACGGGAGCGAGCACAGATACGCAGTATTTT.

This clonotype appeared a few times. DNA of the CDR3: TGTGCCATTGGGAGGAGTGGCACAGATACGCAGTATTTT. Amino acid sequence: CAIGRSGTDTQYF. The genes are TRBV7-9 and TRBJ2-3, with D tentatively TRBD2 (6 bases). Trimming removed 10 bases from V and 1 base from J, with 12 bases in between. CDR3 length: 13 amino acids. Germline values: CDR1 SEHNR, CDR2 FQNEAQ (reference sequence). Variable domain in full (rest from reference TRBV7-9 and TRBJ2-3): DTGVSQNPRHKITKRGQNVTFRCDPISEHNRLYWYRQTLGQGPEFLTYFQNEAQLEKSRLLSDRFSAERPKGSFSTLEIQRTEQGDSAMYLCAIGRSGTDTQYFGPGTRLTVL.

This clonotype was seen a few times. The rearrangement joins TRBV21-1 to TRBJ2-7; TRBD2 is the table's D call, not checked against the DNA. TRBV21-1 is classified as a pseudogene. The CDR3 has 16 residues. The CDR3: CASSKDPTPMKYEQYF. The CDR3 nucleotides are TGTGCCAGCAGCAAAGATCCGACTCCCATGAAGTACGAGCAGTACTTC.

This clonotype was counted many times. J is TRBJ2-1 and V is TRBV29-1, with TRBD1 as a possible D gene (5 bases). Per the germline V gene, CDR1 is SQVTM and CDR2 is ANQGSEA. This CDR3 has 13 residues. Trimming pared 4 bases from V and 10 bases from J, leaving 17 bases between. In DNA form, the CDR3 reads TGCAGCGTTGGGGTGGGGCTGGATGGGGAGCAGTTCTTC. Translation: CSVGVGLDGEQFF.

The chain has TRBV5-5 and TRBJ2-4; the D is unclear. CDR1 and CDR2 (germline): SGHKS, YYEKEE (reference sequence). The CDR3 loop spans 18 amino acids. V lost 0 bases and J 0 bases, leaving 16 bases between the germline ends. The CDR3 sequence: CASSLDRSQTLAKNIQYF. The CDR3 DNA is TGTGCCAGCAGCTTGGATAGGTCCCAGACATTAGCCAAAAACATTCAGTACTTC.

The V call is TRBV12-5, the J call TRBJ1-1, with D unclear. The CDR3 is made up of 11 amino acids. Deletions cut 3 bases from V and 8 bases from J, with 7 bases between. Germline CDR1 is LGHNT and CDR2 is FRNRAP. CDR3 DNA sequence: TGTGCTAGTGGTTTAGGGATAGAAGCTTTCTTT. It yields the protein CASGLGIEAFF.

This clonotype was observed at least ten times. The chain has TRBV7-9 and TRBJ2-7; 9 nucleotides align to TRBD1. CDR3 length: 15 residues. In germline, CDR1 is SEHNR, CDR2 FQNEAQ (reference sequence). V dropped 5 bases and J dropped 1; count of bases not matched to a gene: 6. CDR3 sequence reads: CASSRSGTGSYEQYF. CDR3 nucleotides: TGTGCCAGCAGCCGCTCCGGGACAGGGTCCTACGAGCAGTACTTC.

The chain carries TRBV7-3 and TRBJ2-2; D may be TRBD2 (5 bases). Trimming shortened V by 1 base and J by 4 bases, and 10 bases separated the two germline ends. The CDR3 sequence is 15 residues long. Germline assignment: CDR1 SGHTA and CDR2 FQGTGA. Here the CDR3 reads CASSLSGETTGELFF. The CDR3 bases are TGTGCCAGCAGCTTAAGTGGGGAGACCACCGGGGAGCTGTTTTTT.